These T cell receptor beta chains were read from a single sample in a study of cytomegalovirus exposure and HLA in healthy donors. Assay: immunoSEQ multiplex PCR; the TCRdb copy retains only in-frame clones and omits some. The sample carries about 360,000 clones, 86% recorded once. What was sequenced was PBMCs. These receptors came from a woman aged 18-35 years in good health and CMV-seronegative. The CDR3 runs from the conserved cysteine through the conserved F or W. The order of the fields is D gene, V gene, J gene, clone size, CDR3 protein, CDR3 DNA. A D gene is named only where the DNA matches it firmly. The size entry is marked missing in some rows and otherwise reads once, few, many or a size class.

D gene: TRBD1; V gene: TRBV27; J gene: TRBJ1-1; clone size: -; CDR3 protein: CASSAWTGLNTEAFF; CDR3 DNA: TGTGCCAGCAGTGCCTGGACAGGACTGAACACTGAAGCTTTCTTT
D gene: TRBD2; V gene: TRBV27; J gene: TRBJ2-3; clone size: -; CDR3 protein: CASSLSRTSGGLNTDTQYF; CDR3 DNA: TGTGCCAGCAGTTTATCCCGGACTAGCGGGGGACTTAACACAGATACGCAGTATTTT
D gene: -; V gene: TRBV7-8; J gene: TRBJ2-5; clone size: -; CDR3 protein: CASSLVRETQYF; CDR3 DNA: TGTGCCAGCAGCTTAGTGCGGGAGACCCAGTACTTC
D gene: -; V gene: TRBV15; J gene: TRBJ1-2; clone size: -; CDR3 protein: CATSSGWGGGYTF; CDR3 DNA: TGTGCCACCAGCAGTGGGTGGGGAGGAGGCTACACCTTC
D gene: TRBD2; V gene: TRBV4-1; J gene: TRBJ2-3; clone size: -; CDR3 protein: CASSQPGGGTDTQYF; CDR3 DNA: TGCGCCAGCAGCCAACCCGGGGGGGGAACAGATACGCAGTATTTT
D gene: TRBD1; V gene: TRBV5-1; J gene: TRBJ1-1; clone size: -; CDR3 protein: CASSLGHRGPDTEAFF; CDR3 DNA: TGCGCCAGCAGCTTGGGGCACAGGGGACCCGACACTGAAGCTTTCTTT
D gene: TRBD1; V gene: TRBV6-5; J gene: TRBJ1-2; clone size: -; CDR3 protein: CASSYGTGGPNYGYTF; CDR3 DNA: TGTGCCAGCAGTTACGGGACAGGGGGCCCCAACTATGGCTACACCTTC
D gene: TRBD2; V gene: TRBV27; J gene: TRBJ2-2; clone size: -; CDR3 protein: CASTPLRPSGPNTGELFF; CDR3 DNA: TGTGCCAGCACTCCTCTTAGGCCTAGCGGTCCGAACACCGGGGAGCTGTTTTTT
D gene: TRBD2; V gene: TRBV30; J gene: TRBJ2-3; clone size: -; CDR3 protein: CACWTSGSSDTQYF; CDR3 DNA: TGTGCCTGCTGGACTAGCGGGAGTTCAGATACGCAGTATTTT
D gene: -; V gene: TRBV5-1; J gene: TRBJ2-2; clone size: once; CDR3 protein: CASRPRAGELFF; CDR3 DNA: TGCGCCAGCAGACCGAGGGCCGGGGAGCTGTTTTTT
D gene: -; V gene: TRBV4-1; J gene: TRBJ1-3; clone size: once; CDR3 protein: CASSQDRGSGNTIYF; CDR3 DNA: TGCGCCAGCAGCCAAGACCGGGGTTCTGGAAACACCATATATTTT
D gene: -; V gene: TRBV4-1; J gene: TRBJ1-1; clone size: -; CDR3 protein: CASSQRQHTEAFF; CDR3 DNA: TGCGCCAGCAGCCAACGACAGCACACTGAAGCTTTCTTT
D gene: -; V gene: TRBV19; J gene: TRBJ2-2; clone size: few; CDR3 protein: CATYTGELFF; CDR3 DNA: TGTGCCACATACACCGGGGAGCTGTTTTTT
D gene: -; V gene: TRBV27; J gene: TRBJ2-3; clone size: -; CDR3 protein: CASSPLSGPKGPTDTQYF; CDR3 DNA: TGTGCCAGCAGTCCCCTAAGCGGACCAAAAGGCCCCACAGATACGCAGTATTTT
D gene: TRBD1; V gene: TRBV6-4; J gene: TRBJ2-1; clone size: -; CDR3 protein: CASSPHRGRNNEQFF; CDR3 DNA: TGTGCCAGCAGTCCCCACAGGGGGCGTAACAATGAGCAGTTCTTC
D gene: TRBD2; V gene: TRBV30; J gene: TRBJ2-3; clone size: -; CDR3 protein: CAYTGGSDTQYF; CDR3 DNA: TGTGCCTACACGGGGGGGTCAGATACGCAGTATTTT
D gene: TRBD1; V gene: TRBV5-1; J gene: TRBJ1-4; clone size: -; CDR3 protein: CASSTAPGQGVLGREKLFF; CDR3 DNA: TGCGCCAGCAGTACAGCCCCGGGACAGGGGGTCCTGGGGCGTGAAAAACTGTTTTTT
D gene: TRBD1; V gene: TRBV28; J gene: TRBJ2-7; clone size: -; CDR3 protein: CASLRPGQPPYEQYF; CDR3 DNA: TGTGCCAGCTTGCGACCGGGACAGCCGCCCTACGAGCAGTACTTC
D gene: -; V gene: TRBV7-9; J gene: TRBJ2-3; clone size: -; CDR3 protein: CASRGPPDTQYF; CDR3 DNA: TGTGCCAGCCGCGGTCCCCCAGATACGCAGTATTTT
D gene: -; V gene: TRBV29-1; J gene: TRBJ2-1; clone size: few; CDR3 protein: CSVESGVRSYNEQFF; CDR3 DNA: TGCAGCGTTGAGTCGGGGGTGAGGAGCTACAATGAGCAGTTCTTC
D gene: TRBD2; V gene: TRBV7-9; J gene: TRBJ2-5; clone size: -; CDR3 protein: CASSTRTSGQETQYF; CDR3 DNA: TGTGCCAGCAGCACGCGGACTAGCGGACAAGAGACCCAGTACTTC
D gene: TRBD1; V gene: TRBV29-1; J gene: TRBJ1-6; clone size: -; CDR3 protein: CSVRHGTENSPLHF; CDR3 DNA: TGCAGCGTCCGCCACGGGACAGAAAATTCACCCCTCCACTTT
D gene: TRBD2; V gene: TRBV4-1; J gene: TRBJ2-7; clone size: few; CDR3 protein: CASSQEGLSYEQYF; CDR3 DNA: TGCGCCAGCAGCCAAGAGGGACTATCGTACGAGCAGTACTTC
D gene: -; V gene: TRBV4-1; J gene: TRBJ2-7; clone size: -; CDR3 protein: CASSQGDTYATYEQYF; CDR3 DNA: TGCGCCAGCAGCCAAGGGGACACTTACGCGACCTACGAGCAGTACTTC
D gene: TRBD2; V gene: TRBV10-2; J gene: TRBJ2-3; clone size: once; CDR3 protein: CASRAAGGRSDTQYF; CDR3 DNA: TGCGCCAGCAGGGCGGCGGGGGGGCGTTCCGATACGCAGTATTTT
D gene: TRBD2; V gene: TRBV7-9; J gene: TRBJ2-1; clone size: -; CDR3 protein: CASSRLAGGYNEQFF; CDR3 DNA: TGTGCCAGCAGCCGGCTAGCGGGAGGATACAATGAGCAGTTCTTC
D gene: -; V gene: TRBV19; J gene: TRBJ1-2; clone size: once; CDR3 protein: CASRPAGAWNGYTF; CDR3 DNA: TGTGCCAGTAGGCCCGCGGGGGCTTGGAATGGCTACACCTTC
D gene: TRBD2; V gene: TRBV7-2; J gene: TRBJ2-1; clone size: -; CDR3 protein: CASSLVVGLAGIYNEQFF; CDR3 DNA: TGTGCCAGCAGCTTAGTGGTGGGACTAGCGGGAATTTACAATGAGCAGTTCTTC
D gene: TRBD1; V gene: TRBV27; J gene: TRBJ2-7; clone size: -; CDR3 protein: CASSATGGAYEQYF; CDR3 DNA: TGTGCCAGCAGTGCGACAGGGGGAGCCTACGAGCAGTACTTC
D gene: -; V gene: TRBV2; J gene: TRBJ1-4; clone size: -; CDR3 protein: CASRGQINEKLFF; CDR3 DNA: TGTGCCAGCAGGGGACAAATTAATGAAAAACTGTTTTTT
D gene: -; V gene: TRBV2; J gene: TRBJ2-7; clone size: -; CDR3 protein: CASSDPGDSYEQYF; CDR3 DNA: TGTGCCAGCAGTGACCCTGGAGATTCCTACGAGCAGTACTTC
D gene: -; V gene: TRBV5-1; J gene: TRBJ2-2; clone size: once; CDR3 protein: CASSFSTNTGELFF; CDR3 DNA: TGCGCCAGCAGCTTTTCCACGAACACCGGGGAGCTGTTTTTT
D gene: -; V gene: TRBV29-1; J gene: TRBJ1-2; clone size: few; CDR3 protein: CSVSGDEYGYTF; CDR3 DNA: TGCAGCGTGTCGGGAGATGAGTATGGCTACACCTTC
D gene: TRBD2; V gene: TRBV9; J gene: TRBJ2-3; clone size: -; CDR3 protein: CASSVGTSGDFIADTQYF; CDR3 DNA: TGTGCCAGCAGCGTAGGGACTAGCGGGGATTTTATAGCAGATACGCAGTATTTT
D gene: -; V gene: TRBV28; J gene: TRBJ1-2; clone size: -; CDR3 protein: CASSARGPPYGYTF; CDR3 DNA: TGTGCCAGCAGCGCCAGGGGCCCTCCCTATGGCTACACCTTC
D gene: -; V gene: TRBV2; J gene: TRBJ1-5; clone size: once; CDR3 protein: CASRIRDNSYQPQHF; CDR3 DNA: TGTGCCAGCAGAATCCGGGACAATTCGTACCAGCCCCAGCATTTT
D gene: -; V gene: TRBV5-1; J gene: TRBJ1-1; clone size: -; CDR3 protein: CASRVAGDRAEAFF; CDR3 DNA: TGCGCCAGCAGGGTTGCGGGGGATAGGGCTGAAGCTTTCTTT
D gene: TRBD1; V gene: TRBV4-2; J gene: TRBJ2-1; clone size: -; CDR3 protein: CASSPWTGSSYNEQFF; CDR3 DNA: TGTGCCAGCAGCCCGTGGACAGGGAGCTCCTACAATGAGCAGTTCTTC
D gene: -; V gene: TRBV27; J gene: TRBJ2-7; clone size: few; CDR3 protein: CASSRVAGVYEQYF; CDR3 DNA: TGTGCCAGCAGTCGAGTTGCAGGCGTCTACGAGCAGTACTTC